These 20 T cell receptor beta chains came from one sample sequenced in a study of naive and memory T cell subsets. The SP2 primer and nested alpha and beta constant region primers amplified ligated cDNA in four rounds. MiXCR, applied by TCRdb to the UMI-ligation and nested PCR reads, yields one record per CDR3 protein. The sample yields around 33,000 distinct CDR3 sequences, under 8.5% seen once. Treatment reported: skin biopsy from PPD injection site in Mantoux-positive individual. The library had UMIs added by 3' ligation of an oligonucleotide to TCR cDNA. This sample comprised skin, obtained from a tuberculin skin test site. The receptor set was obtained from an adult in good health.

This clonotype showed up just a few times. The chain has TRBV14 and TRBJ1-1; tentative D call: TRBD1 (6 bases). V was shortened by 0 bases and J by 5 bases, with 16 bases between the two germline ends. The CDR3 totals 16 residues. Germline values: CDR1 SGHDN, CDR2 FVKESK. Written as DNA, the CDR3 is TGTGCCAGCAGCCAAGAAATTGGCAGGGGAGGAACTGAAGCTTTCTTT. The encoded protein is CASSQEIGRGGTEAFF.

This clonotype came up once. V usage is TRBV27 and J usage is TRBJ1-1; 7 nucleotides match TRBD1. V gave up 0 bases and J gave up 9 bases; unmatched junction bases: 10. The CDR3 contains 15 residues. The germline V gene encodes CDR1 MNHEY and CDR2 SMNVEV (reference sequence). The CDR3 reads CASSLSYGTAHKAFF. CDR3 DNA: TGTGCCAGCAGTTTATCGTACGGGACAGCCCATAAAGCTTTCTTT.

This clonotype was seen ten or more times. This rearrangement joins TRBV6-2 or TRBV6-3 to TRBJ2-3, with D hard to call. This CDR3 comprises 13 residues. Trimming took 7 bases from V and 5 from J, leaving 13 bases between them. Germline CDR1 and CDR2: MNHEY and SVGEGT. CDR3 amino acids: CASTYQWGDTQYF. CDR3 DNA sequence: TGTGCCAGCACCTACCAATGGGGAGATACGCAGTATTTT.

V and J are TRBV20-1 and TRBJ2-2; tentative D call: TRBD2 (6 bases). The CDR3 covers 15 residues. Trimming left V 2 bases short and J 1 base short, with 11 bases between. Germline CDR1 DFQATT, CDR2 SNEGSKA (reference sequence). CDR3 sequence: CSARKGGENTGELFF. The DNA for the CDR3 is TGCAGTGCTAGAAAAGGAGGGGAGAACACCGGGGAGCTGTTTTTT.

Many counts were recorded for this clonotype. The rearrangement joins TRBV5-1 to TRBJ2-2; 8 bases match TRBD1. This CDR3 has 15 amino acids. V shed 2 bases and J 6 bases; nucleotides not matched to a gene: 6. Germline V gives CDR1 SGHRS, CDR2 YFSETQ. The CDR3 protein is CASSLSRTGSGELFF. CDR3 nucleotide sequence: TGCGCCAGCAGCTTAAGCCGGACAGGGTCCGGGGAGCTGTTTTTT. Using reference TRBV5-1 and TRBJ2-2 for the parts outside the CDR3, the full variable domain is KAGVTQTPRYLIKTRGQQVTLSCSPISGHRSVSWYQQTPGQGLQFLFEYFSETQRNKGNFPGRFSGRQFSNSRSEMNVSTLELGDSALYLCASSLSRTGSGELFFGEGSRLTVL.

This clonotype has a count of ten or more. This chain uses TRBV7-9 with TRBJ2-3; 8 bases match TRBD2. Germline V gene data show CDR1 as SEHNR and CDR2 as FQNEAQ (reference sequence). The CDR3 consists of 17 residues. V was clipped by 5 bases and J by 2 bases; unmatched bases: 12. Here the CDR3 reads CASSPPRAGVATDTQYF. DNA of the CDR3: TGTGCCAGCAGCCCCCCTCGAGCGGGGGTCGCCACAGATACGCAGTATTTT.

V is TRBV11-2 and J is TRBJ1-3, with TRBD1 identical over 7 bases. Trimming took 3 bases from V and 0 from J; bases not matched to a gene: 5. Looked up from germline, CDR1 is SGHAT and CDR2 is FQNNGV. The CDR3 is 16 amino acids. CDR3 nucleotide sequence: TGTGCCAGCAGCTTCCGACAGGGAGCCTCTGGAAACACCATATATTTT. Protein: CASSFRQGASGNTIYF.

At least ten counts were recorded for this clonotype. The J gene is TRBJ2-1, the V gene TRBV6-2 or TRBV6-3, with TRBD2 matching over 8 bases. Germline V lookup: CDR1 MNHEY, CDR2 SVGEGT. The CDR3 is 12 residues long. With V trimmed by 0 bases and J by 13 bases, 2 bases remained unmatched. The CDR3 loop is CASSYSGTRQFF. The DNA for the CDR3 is TGTGCCAGCAGTTACTCCGGGACTAGACAGTTCTTC.

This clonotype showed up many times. CDR3 region: CASSRRSGGAAEQYF. The CDR3 nucleotides are TGTGCCAGCAGCAGGAGGAGCGGGGGGGCTGCGGAGCAGTACTTC. The chain recombines TRBV11-2 with TRBJ2-7, with TRBD2 matching 10 bases. CDR3 length equals 15 residues. Germline CDR1 and CDR2: SGHAT and FQNNGV. Trimming at V came to 5 bases and at J to 7 bases, leaving 11 bases not matched to a gene.

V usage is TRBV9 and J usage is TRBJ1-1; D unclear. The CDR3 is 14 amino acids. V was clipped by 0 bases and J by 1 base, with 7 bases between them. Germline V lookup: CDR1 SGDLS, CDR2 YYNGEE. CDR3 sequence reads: CASSVGTANTEAFF. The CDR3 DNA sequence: TGTGCCAGCAGCGTAGGTACAGCGAACACTGAAGCTTTCTTT. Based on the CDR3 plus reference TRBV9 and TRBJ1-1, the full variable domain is DSGVTQTPKHLITATGQRVTLRCSPRSGDLSVYWYQQSLDQGLQFLIQYYNGEERAKGNILERFSAQQFPDLHSELNLSSLELGDSALYFCASSVGTANTEAFFGQGTRLTVV.

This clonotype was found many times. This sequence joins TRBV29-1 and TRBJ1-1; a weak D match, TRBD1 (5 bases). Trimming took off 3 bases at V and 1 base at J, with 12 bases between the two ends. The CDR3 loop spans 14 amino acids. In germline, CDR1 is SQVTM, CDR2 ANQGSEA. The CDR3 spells CSVDSKGQNTEAFF. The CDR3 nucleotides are TGCAGCGTTGATAGTAAGGGGCAGAACACTGAAGCTTTCTTT.

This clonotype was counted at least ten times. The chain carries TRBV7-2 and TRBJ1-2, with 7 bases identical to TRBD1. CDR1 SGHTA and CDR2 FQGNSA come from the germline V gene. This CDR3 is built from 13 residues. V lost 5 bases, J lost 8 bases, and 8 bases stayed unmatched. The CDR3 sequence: CASSPGGVLGYTF. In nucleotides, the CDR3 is TGTGCCAGCAGCCCAGGGGGGGTCCTGGGCTACACCTTC.

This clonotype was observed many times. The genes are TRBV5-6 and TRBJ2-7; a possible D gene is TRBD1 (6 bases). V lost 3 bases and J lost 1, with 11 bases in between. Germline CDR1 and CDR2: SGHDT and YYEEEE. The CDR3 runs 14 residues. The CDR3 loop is CASSWTTGSYEQYF. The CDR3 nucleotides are TGTGCCAGCAGCTGGACGACAGGTTCCTACGAGCAGTACTTC.

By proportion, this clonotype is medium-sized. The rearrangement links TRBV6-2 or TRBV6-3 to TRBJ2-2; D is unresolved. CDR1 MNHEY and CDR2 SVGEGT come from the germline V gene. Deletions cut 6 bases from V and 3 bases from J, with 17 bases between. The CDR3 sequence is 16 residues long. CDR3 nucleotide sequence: TGTGCCAGCAGCATAATGGACCCCTCTTACACCGGGGAGCTGTTTTTT. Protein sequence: CASSIMDPSYTGELFF.

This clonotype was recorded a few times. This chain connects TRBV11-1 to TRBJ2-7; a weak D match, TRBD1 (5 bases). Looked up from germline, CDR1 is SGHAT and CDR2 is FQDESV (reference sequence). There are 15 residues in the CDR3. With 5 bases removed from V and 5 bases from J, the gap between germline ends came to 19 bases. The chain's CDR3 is CASSPQQGGKNEQYF. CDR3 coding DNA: TGTGCCAGCAGCCCGCAGCAGGGTGGAAAAAACGAGCAGTACTTC.

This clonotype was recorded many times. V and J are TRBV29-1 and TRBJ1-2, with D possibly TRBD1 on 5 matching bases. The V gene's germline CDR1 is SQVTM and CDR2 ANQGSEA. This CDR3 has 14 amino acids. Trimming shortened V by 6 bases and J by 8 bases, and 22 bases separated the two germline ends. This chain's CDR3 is CSVAGAGVSGGYTF. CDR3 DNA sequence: TGCAGCGTAGCCGGGGCTGGGGTGAGCGGAGGCTACACCTTC.

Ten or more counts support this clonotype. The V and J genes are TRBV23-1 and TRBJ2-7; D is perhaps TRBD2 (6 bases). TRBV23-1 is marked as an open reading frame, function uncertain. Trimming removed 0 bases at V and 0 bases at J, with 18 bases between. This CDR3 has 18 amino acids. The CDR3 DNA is TGCGCCAGCAGTCAATCGGACCCGGGACTGCCGAGCTCCTACGAGCAGTACTTC. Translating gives CASSQSDPGLPSSYEQYF.

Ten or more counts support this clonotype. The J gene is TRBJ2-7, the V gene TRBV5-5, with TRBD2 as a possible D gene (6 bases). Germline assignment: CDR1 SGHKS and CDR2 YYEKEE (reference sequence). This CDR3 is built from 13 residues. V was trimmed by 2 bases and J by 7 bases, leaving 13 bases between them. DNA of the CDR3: TGTGCCAGCAGCTTAGGAGGGCGCGAAGAGCAGTACTTC. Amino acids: CASSLGGREEQYF.

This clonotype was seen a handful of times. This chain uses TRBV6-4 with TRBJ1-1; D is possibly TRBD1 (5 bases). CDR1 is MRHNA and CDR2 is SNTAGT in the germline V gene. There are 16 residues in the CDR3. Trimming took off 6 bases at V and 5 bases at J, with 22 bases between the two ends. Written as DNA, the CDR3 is TGTGCCAGCAGCCAATCCCCCCGAGGGGCCAAAACTGAAGCTTTCTTT. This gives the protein CASSQSPRGAKTEAFF.

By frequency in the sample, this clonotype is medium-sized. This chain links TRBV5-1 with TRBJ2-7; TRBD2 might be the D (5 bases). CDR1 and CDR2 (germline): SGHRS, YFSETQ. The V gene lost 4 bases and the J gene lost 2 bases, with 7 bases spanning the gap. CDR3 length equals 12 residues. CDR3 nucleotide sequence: TGCGCCAGCAGCCCGGGGACCTACGAGCAGTACTTC. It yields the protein CASSPGTYEQYF.